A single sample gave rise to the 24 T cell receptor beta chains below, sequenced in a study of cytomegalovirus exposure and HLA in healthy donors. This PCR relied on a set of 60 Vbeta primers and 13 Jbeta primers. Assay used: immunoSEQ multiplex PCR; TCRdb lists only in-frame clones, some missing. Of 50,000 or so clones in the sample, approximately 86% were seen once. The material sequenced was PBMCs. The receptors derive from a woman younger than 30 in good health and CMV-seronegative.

The chain's CDR3 is CASSQGVGTSPGELFF. Written as DNA, the CDR3 is TGCGCCAGCAGCCAAGGTGTCGGGACTAGCCCCGGGGAGCTGTTTTTT. V is TRBV4-1 and J is TRBJ2-2; 9 nucleotides agree with TRBD2. CDR1 is MGHRA and CDR2 is YSYEKL in the germline V gene. V lost 1 base, J lost 6 bases, and 6 bases stayed unmatched. CDR3 size: 16 residues.

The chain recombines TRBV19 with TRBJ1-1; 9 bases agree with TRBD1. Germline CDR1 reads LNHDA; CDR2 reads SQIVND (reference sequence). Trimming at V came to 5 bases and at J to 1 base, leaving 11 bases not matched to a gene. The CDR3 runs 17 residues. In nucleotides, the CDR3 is TGTGCCAGTAGTCCGGGACAGGGTGATTACGGGAACACTGAAGCTTTCTTT. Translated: CASSPGQGDYGNTEAFF.

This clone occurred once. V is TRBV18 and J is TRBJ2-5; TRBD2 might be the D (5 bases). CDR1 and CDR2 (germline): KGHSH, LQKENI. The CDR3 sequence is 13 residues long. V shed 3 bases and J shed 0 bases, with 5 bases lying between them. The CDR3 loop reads CASSPDYQETQYF. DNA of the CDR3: TGTGCCAGCTCACCGGACTACCAAGAGACCCAGTACTTC.

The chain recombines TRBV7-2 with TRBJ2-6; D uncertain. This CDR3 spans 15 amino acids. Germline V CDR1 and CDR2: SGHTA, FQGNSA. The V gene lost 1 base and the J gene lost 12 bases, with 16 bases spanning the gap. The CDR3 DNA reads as TGTGCCAGCAGCTTAGATTCTCGGCGGAGTGGCGTCCTGACTTTC. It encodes CASSLDSRRSGVLTF.

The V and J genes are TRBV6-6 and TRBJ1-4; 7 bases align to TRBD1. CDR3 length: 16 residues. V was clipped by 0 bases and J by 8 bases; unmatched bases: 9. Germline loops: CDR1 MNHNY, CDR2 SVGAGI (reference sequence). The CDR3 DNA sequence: TGTGCCAGCAGTTACTCGAGACAGGGCCCGCGCGAAAAACTGTTTTTT. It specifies CASSYSRQGPREKLFF.

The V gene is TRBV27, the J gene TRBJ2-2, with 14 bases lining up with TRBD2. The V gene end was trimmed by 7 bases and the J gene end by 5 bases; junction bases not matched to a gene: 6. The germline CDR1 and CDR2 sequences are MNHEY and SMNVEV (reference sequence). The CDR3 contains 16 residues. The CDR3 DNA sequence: TGTGCCAGCAAGGGACTAGCGGGAGTCGGAACCGGGGAGCTGTTTTTT. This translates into CASKGLAGVGTGELFF.

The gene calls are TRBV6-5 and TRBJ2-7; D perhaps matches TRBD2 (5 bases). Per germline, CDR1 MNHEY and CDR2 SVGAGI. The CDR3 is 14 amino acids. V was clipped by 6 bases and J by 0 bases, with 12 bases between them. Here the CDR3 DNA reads TGTGCCAGCAGAACTTCGGGGAGCTCCTACGAGCAGTACTTC. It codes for CASRTSGSSYEQYF.

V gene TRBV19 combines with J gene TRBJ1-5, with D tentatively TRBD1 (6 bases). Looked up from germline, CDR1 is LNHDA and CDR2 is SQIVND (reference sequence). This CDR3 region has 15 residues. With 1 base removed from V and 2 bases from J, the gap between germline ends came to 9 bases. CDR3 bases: TGTGCCAGTAGTATAGGCCCAGGGGGCAATCAGCCCCAGCATTTT. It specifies CASSIGPGGNQPQHF.

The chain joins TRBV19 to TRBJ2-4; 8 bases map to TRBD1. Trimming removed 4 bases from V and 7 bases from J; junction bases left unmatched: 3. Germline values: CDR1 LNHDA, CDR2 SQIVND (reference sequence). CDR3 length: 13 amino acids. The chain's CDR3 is CASSSTGGNIQYF. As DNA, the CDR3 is TGTGCCAGTAGTAGTACAGGGGGGAACATTCAGTACTTC.

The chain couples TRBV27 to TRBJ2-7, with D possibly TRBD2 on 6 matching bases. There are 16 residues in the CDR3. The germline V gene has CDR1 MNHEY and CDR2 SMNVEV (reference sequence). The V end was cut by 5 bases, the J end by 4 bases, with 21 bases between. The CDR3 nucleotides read TGTGCCAGCAGTCCCAAGACCGCGGACTACTTATACGAGCAGTACTTC. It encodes CASSPKTADYLYEQYF.

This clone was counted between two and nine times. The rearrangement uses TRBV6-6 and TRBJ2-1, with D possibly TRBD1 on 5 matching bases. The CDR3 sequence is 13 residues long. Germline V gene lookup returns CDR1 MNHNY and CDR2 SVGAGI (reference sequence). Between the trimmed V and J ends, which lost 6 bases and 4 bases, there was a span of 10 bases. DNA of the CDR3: TGTGCCAGCAGCCCACGACAGTACAATGAGCAGTTCTTC. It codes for CASSPRQYNEQFF.

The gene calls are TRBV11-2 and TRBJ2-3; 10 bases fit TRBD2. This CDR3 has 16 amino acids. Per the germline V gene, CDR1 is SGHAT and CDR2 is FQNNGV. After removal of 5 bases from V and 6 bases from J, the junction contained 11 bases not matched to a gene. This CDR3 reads CASSLESGRALDTQYF. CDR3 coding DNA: TGTGCCAGCAGCCTCGAAAGCGGGAGGGCCCTGGATACGCAGTATTTT.

In DNA, the CDR3 is TGTGCCAGCAGCCCACTGACAGGAGATGGCTACACCTTC. Translation gives CASSPLTGDGYTF. The V and J genes are TRBV7-9 and TRBJ1-2; weak D call: TRBD1 (6 bases). V was clipped by 5 bases and J by 6 bases, with 13 bases between them. Germline CDR1 is SEHNR and CDR2 is FQNEAQ (reference sequence). The length of the CDR3 is 13 residues. The full variable domain, with the rest looked up from reference TRBV7-9 and TRBJ1-2, is DTGVSQNPRHKITKRGQNVTFRCDPISEHNRLYWYRQTLGQGPEFLTYFQNEAQLEKSRLLSDRFSAERPKGSFSTLEIQRTEQGDSAMYLCASSPLTGDGYTFGSGTRLTVV.

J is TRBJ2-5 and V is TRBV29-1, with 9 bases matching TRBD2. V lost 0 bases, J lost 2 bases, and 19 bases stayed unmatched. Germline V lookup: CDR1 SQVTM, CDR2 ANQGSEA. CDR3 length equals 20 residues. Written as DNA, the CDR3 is TGCAGCGTTGAAGATATTAGCGGGAGCTCCTGCATCTGGATACAAGAGACCCAGTACTTC. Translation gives CSVEDISGSSCIWIQETQYF. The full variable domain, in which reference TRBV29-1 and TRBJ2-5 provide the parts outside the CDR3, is SAVISQKPSRDICQRGTSLTIQCQVDSQVTMMFWYRQQPGQSLTLIATANQGSEATYESGFVIDKFPISRPNLTFSTLTVSNMSPEDSSIYLCSVEDISGSSCIWIQETQYFGPGTRLLVL.

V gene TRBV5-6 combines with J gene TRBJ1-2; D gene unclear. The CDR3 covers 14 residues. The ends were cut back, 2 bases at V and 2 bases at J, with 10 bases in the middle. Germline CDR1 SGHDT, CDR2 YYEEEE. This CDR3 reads CASSFYSRNYGYTF. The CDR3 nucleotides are TGTGCCAGCAGCTTCTACTCACGGAACTATGGCTACACCTTC.

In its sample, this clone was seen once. DNA for the CDR3: TGCGCCAGCAGCTCCCTGGAGGGGAACACTGAAGCTTTCTTT. Encoded protein: CASSSLEGNTEAFF. The J gene is TRBJ1-1, the V gene TRBV5-1, with D hard to call. Germline V gene sequence: CDR1 SGHRS, CDR2 YFSETQ. The germline V and J ends were trimmed by 3 bases and 1 base, with 10 bases remaining between them. The CDR3 is made up of 14 amino acids.

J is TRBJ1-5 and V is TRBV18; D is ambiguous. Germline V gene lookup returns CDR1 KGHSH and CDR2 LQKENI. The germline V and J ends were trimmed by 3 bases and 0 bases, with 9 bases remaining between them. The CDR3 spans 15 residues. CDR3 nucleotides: TGTGCCAGCTCACCGGCCGGCGGTAGCAATCAGCCCCAGCATTTT. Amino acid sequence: CASSPAGGSNQPQHF.

CDR3: CASSGTGYNEQFF. CDR3 nucleotide sequence: TGTGCCAGCAGTGGAACAGGGTACAATGAGCAGTTCTTC. The rearrangement uses TRBV2 and TRBJ2-1, with D maybe TRBD1 (6 bases). V lost 4 bases, J lost 4 bases, and 8 bases lay in between. The CDR3 loop spans 13 amino acids. CDR1 and CDR2 from the germline V gene are SNHLY and FYNNEI.

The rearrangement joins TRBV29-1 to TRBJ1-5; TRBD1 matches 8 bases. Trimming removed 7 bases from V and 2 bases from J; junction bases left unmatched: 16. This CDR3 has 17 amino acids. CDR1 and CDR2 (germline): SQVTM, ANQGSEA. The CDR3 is CSDESGGLHLGNQPQHF. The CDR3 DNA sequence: TGCAGCGACGAATCAGGGGGCCTGCACTTAGGCAATCAGCCCCAGCATTTT.

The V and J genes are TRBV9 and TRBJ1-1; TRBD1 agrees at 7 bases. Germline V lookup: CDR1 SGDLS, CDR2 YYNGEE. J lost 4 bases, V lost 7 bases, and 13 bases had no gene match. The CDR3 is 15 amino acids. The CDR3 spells CASLRQGGVGTEAFF. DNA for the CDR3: TGTGCCAGCCTCCGACAGGGAGGAGTGGGCACTGAAGCTTTCTTT. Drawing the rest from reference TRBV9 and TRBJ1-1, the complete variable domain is DSGVTQTPKHLITATGQRVTLRCSPRSGDLSVYWYQQSLDQGLQFLIQYYNGEERAKGNILERFSAQQFPDLHSELNLSSLELGDSALYFCASLRQGGVGTEAFFGQGTRLTVV.

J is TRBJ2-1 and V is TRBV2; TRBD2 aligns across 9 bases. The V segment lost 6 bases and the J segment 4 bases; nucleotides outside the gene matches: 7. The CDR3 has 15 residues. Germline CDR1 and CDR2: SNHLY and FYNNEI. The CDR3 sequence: CASSALAGLYNEQFF. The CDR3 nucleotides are TGTGCCAGCAGCGCCCTAGCGGGACTATACAATGAGCAGTTCTTC.

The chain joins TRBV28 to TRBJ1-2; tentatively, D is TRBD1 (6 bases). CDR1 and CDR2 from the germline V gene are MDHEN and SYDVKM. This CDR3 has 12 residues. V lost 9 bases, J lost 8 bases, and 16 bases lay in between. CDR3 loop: CARQDSSGGYTF. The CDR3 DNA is TGTGCCAGACAGGACAGCTCGGGAGGCTACACCTTC.

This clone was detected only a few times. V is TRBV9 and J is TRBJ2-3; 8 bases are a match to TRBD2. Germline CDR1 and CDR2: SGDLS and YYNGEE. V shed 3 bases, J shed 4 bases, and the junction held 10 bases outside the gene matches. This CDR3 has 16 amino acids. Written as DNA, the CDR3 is TGTGCCAGCAGCGAGGGGGGAGGGACTAGTTCAGATACGCAGTATTTT. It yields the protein CASSEGGGTSSDTQYF. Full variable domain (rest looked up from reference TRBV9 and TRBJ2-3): DSGVTQTPKHLITATGQRVTLRCSPRSGDLSVYWYQQSLDQGLQFLIQYYNGEERAKGNILERFSAQQFPDLHSELNLSSLELGDSALYFCASSEGGGTSSDTQYFGPGTRLTVL.

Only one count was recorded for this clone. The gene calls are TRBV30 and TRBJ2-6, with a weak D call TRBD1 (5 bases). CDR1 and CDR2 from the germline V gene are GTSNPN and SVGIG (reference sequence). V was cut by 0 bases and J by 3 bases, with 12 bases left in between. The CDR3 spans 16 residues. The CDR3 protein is CAWSVTGPGGANVLTF. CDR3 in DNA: TGTGCCTGGAGTGTTACAGGACCGGGTGGGGCCAACGTCCTGACTTTC. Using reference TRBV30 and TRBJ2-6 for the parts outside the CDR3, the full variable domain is SQTIHQWPATLVQPVGSPLSLECTVEGTSNPNLYWYRQAAGRGLQLLFYSVGIGQISSEVPQNLSASRPQDRQFILSSKKLLLSDSGFYLCAWSVTGPGGANVLTFGAGSRLTVL.